Shown below are 6 T cell receptor beta chains from a single sample sequenced in a study of graft-versus-host responses after intestinal transplantation. Assay used: immunoSEQ multiplex PCR; TCRdb lists only in-frame clones, some missing. The data hold around 96,000 clones, with over 75% observed a single time. The sample was PBMCs, taken about 460 days after intestinal transplant. Source of these receptors: a human patient who received an intestinal transplant, so some T cells may come from the graft donor.

The rearrangement links TRBV5-1 to TRBJ1-2; D might be TRBD1 (5 bases). Trimming cost V 5 bases and J 5 bases, with 13 bases left between them. Per the germline V gene, CDR1 is SGHRS and CDR2 is YFSETQ. The CDR3 length is 13 residues. The CDR3 loop is CASRSGTGYGYTF. CDR3 sequence (DNA): TGCGCCAGCAGGTCCGGGACTGGTTATGGCTACACCTTC.

The sample holds one count of this clone. The chain joins TRBV7-9 to TRBJ2-7; the match to TRBD2 covers 11 bases. The V gene end was trimmed by 4 bases and the J gene end by 2 bases; junction bases not matched to a gene: 4. Germline V lookup: CDR1 SEHNR, CDR2 FQNEAQ (reference sequence). The CDR3 runs to 15 residues. CDR3 protein: CASSSLLAGAYEQYF. The CDR3 bases are TGTGCCAGCAGCTCACTACTAGCGGGGGCCTACGAGCAGTACTTC.

This clone was recorded only once. This chain joins TRBV9 and TRBJ2-7; the D gene is possibly TRBD1 (6 bases). V lost 4 bases and J lost 0, with 17 bases in between. Germline values: CDR1 SGDLS, CDR2 YYNGEE. CDR3 length equals 16 residues. The CDR3 loop is CASSPRLGANSYEQYF. CDR3 sequence (DNA): TGTGCCAGCAGCCCCCGCTTGGGGGCGAACTCCTACGAGCAGTACTTC. Based on the CDR3 plus reference TRBV9 and TRBJ2-7, the full variable domain is DSGVTQTPKHLITATGQRVTLRCSPRSGDLSVYWYQQSLDQGLQFLIQYYNGEERAKGNILERFSAQQFPDLHSELNLSSLELGDSALYFCASSPRLGANSYEQYFGPGTRLTVT.

As to this clone: No conserved phenylalanine or tryptophan is present at the end of the CDR3, so a read error is the likely explanation. The DNA is left out, because the CDR3 cannot be placed on it with certainty; the CDR3 is given as TCRdb lists it. The chain links TRBV2 to TRBJ1-1; TRBD1 is taken as the D call from the table, unchecked against the DNA. From germline, CDR1 is SNHLY and CDR2 FYNNEI. The CDR3 has 12 amino acids, counting both end residues. This chain's CDR3 is CASSGHRGARKL.

V gene TRBV6-1 combines with J gene TRBJ2-7; TRBD1 might be the D (6 bases). This CDR3 is built from 16 residues. V was clipped by 2 bases and J by 2 bases, with 16 bases between them. In germline, CDR1 is MNHNS, CDR2 SASEGT. As DNA, the CDR3 is TGTGCCAGCAGTGAACGATCGGGGCAGGGGACCTACGAGCAGTACTTC. Translation: CASSERSGQGTYEQYF.

This rearrangement joins TRBV9 to TRBJ2-7; D may correspond to TRBD1 or TRBD2 (5 bases each). Germline lookup yields CDR1 SGDLS and CDR2 YYNGEE. V dropped 0 bases and J dropped 2 bases, with 9 bases sitting between them. The CDR3 has 14 residues. CDR3 in DNA: TGTGCCAGCAGCGTAGGGCAGGGACCCTACGAGCAGTACTTC. It yields the protein CASSVGQGPYEQYF.